The TCR beta chain described here comes from a study of blood T cell repertoires in COVID-19. Study details: Samples came from the United States, Italy and Spain, spanning acute and convalescent COVID-19. The analysed material was cDNA or gDNA that came from T cells, B-cell-depleted T cells, or PBMCs.

Original data processing: The authors estimated nucleated cell counts from reference gene primer amplification. Data came from immunoSEQ multiplex PCR; TCRdb stores just in-frame clones and leaves some out. That table supplies the V and J calls and clone size; D and trimming were determined from the DNA. The data contain about 360,000 clones, about 90% of them singletons. Germline V lookup: CDR1 SGHTA, CDR2 FQGNSA. The CDR3 contains 12 residues. V lost 4 bases to trimming and J lost 9 bases, with 10 bases between them. The sample taken for sequencing was PBMCs or T cells enriched from blood (not recorded which). This chain joins TRBV7-2 and TRBJ1-5; D unresolved. The origin of this receptor is a man between 25 and 39 years old who had recovered from COVID-19. In nucleotides, the CDR3 is TGTGCCAGCAGCTCCCCCCGAGGGCCCCAGCATTTT. Its translation: CASSSPRGPQHF.